The text below deals with one T cell receptor beta chain. Its antigen is currently not known. No much larger clonotype is one base removed from it; base qualities were not supplied. The collaborating institutions used their own protocols to collect whole blood in K2EDTA tubes. Collaborator samples were shipped for TCRbeta analysis as frozen whole blood, isolated PBMCs, or DNA extracted from either sample type. TCRbeta CDR3 regions were amplified from genomic DNA using the immunoSEQ Assay, a bias-controlled multiplex PCR. Per the authors' processing: Nucleated cell counts per sample were estimated from amplification of reference gene primers within the assay. To quantify the absolute abundance of each unique TCRbeta CDR3 rearrangement, sequence reads were collapsed and filtered. For each sample, productive Simpson clonality was calculated as the square root of Simpson's diversity index over productive rearrangements. TCRdb carries this immuneACCESS record with in-frame sequences only. Its versions omit some clonotypes, under half of them owing to an unresolved V gene in the studies checked, with the rest unexplained. From that table come the V and J calls and clone size; the DNA was used to work out D and trimming. The sample records about half a million clones, 80% to 90% of which are singletons. The leading ten clones occupy more than 3% of the sample.

The entry originates in a study of blood T cell repertoires in COVID-19 (dated by TCRdb to between 2020 and 2021). About the full investigation: The collaborator samples originated in the United States, Italy and Spain and spanned the acute and convalescent phases of COVID-19. Samples came from the ongoing ImmuneRACE study (first 160 participants) plus 1,254 subjects from 6 global collaborators. Where HLA class I and class II types were available, the types were taken from metadata supplied by the sample provider, not from assay-based typing. The prospective study material was composed of cDNA or gDNA derived from T cells, B-cell-depleted T cells, or PBMCs. The repertoires were released in a freely available public database intended as a resource for research on the immune response to SARS-CoV-2. Subjects who had been exposed to COVID-19, were actively infected with it, or had recovered from it provided the deeply sampled blood TCRbeta repertoires that made up the dataset. Nearly every sample came with metadata listing a de-identified subject ID, COVID-19 status, age in years and sex.

From the cysteine up to the phenylalanine, the CDR3 has a length of 15 residues. Solely the CDR3 DNA is kept, with 45 bases framed from the first base. Taken from the germline V gene, the CDR1 and CDR2 loops are ENHRY and SYGVKD. At the junction V is shortened by 4 bases and J by 6 bases; bases outside the gene matches: 4. The full study reports these points: How much clinical and demographic metadata was included differed by source and by participant, and the metadata was provided uncurated.

The receptor was derived from a human donor in a cohort sampled during active COVID-19. This chain is built from TRBV10-3 and TRBJ2-1; 12 central nucleotides agree with TRBD2. The material sequenced was peripheral blood. The encoded CDR3 is CAISGLAGVSNEQFF. In nucleotide form, the sequence is TGTGCCATCAGTGGACTAGCGGGAGTTTCCAATGAGCAGTTCTTC.